The rows below give T cell receptor beta chains drawn from one sample of a study of shared T cell receptors in the human thymus. Sequenced by immunoSEQ multiplex PCR; TCRdb stores in-frame clones only, minus some. The data show roughly 410,000 clones, with over 90% seen just once and about 0.02% held by the top ten. Sequenced: thymocytes. These receptors were obtained from a human donor. CDR3s include the opening cysteine and the closing phenylalanine or tryptophan. The order of the fields is CDR3 protein, CDR3 DNA, clone size, V gene, D gene, J gene. A D gene is named only where the DNA matches it firmly. Only some rows state a clone size, as once, few, many or a class for expanded clones.

CDR3aa: CASSRLAGPGDEQFF
CDR3nt: TGTGCCAGCTCCCGACTAGCGGGCCCAGGCGATGAGCAGTTCTTC
abundance: .
v_gene: TRBV18
d_gene: TRBD2
j_gene: TRBJ2-1

CDR3aa: CASRVPPWNTGELFF
CDR3nt: TGTGCCAGCCGGGTCCCCCCCTGGAACACCGGGGAGCTGTTTTTT
abundance: .
v_gene: TRBV7-4
d_gene: .
j_gene: TRBJ2-2

CDR3aa: CASTRTAGSPYEQYF
CDR3nt: TGTGCCAGCACCCGGACCGCAGGGAGCCCCTACGAGCAGTACTTC
abundance: .
v_gene: TRBV28
d_gene: .
j_gene: TRBJ2-7

CDR3aa: CASSESWAWNTEAFF
CDR3nt: TGTGCCAGCAGTGAAAGTTGGGCCTGGAACACTGAAGCTTTCTTT
abundance: few
v_gene: TRBV2
d_gene: .
j_gene: TRBJ1-1

CDR3aa: CASSQEDSGRGSYEQYF
CDR3nt: TGCGCCAGCAGCCAAGAGGATAGCGGGAGGGGCTCCTACGAGCAGTACTTC
abundance: .
v_gene: TRBV4-1
d_gene: TRBD2
j_gene: TRBJ2-7

CDR3aa: CASSSSPGRGNEKLFF
CDR3nt: TGTGCCAGCAGTTCGAGTCCGGGCCGGGGTAATGAAAAACTGTTTTTT
abundance: .
v_gene: TRBV6-5
d_gene: .
j_gene: TRBJ1-4

CDR3aa: CASSHPSGMILNEQFF
CDR3nt: TGCGCCAGCAGCCACCCCAGCGGGATGATCCTCAATGAGCAGTTCTTC
abundance: .
v_gene: TRBV4-3
d_gene: TRBD2
j_gene: TRBJ2-1

CDR3aa: CASSIDKGQRRADTQYF
CDR3nt: TGTGCCAGTAGTATAGATAAGGGACAGCGGCGAGCGGATACGCAGTATTTT
abundance: .
v_gene: TRBV19
d_gene: TRBD1
j_gene: TRBJ2-3

CDR3aa: CASSKEEREACEQYF
CDR3nt: TGTGCCAGCAGCAAAGAGGAGCGGGAGGCATGCGAGCAGTACTTC
abundance: once
v_gene: TRBV21-1
d_gene: .
j_gene: TRBJ2-7

CDR3aa: CASSLRRQNTGELFF
CDR3nt: TGTGCCAGCAGCTTACGACGGCAGAACACCGGGGAGCTGTTTTTT
abundance: .
v_gene: TRBV5-6
d_gene: .
j_gene: TRBJ2-2

CDR3aa: CASSPPVSRETFYEQYF
CDR3nt: TGTGCCAGCTCACCACCGGTCAGCAGGGAAACGTTCTACGAGCAGTACTTC
abundance: .
v_gene: TRBV18
d_gene: .
j_gene: TRBJ2-7

CDR3aa: CASSQVAAMNTEAFF
CDR3nt: TGTGCCAGCAGCCAAGTGGCGGCGATGAACACTGAAGCTTTCTTT
abundance: .
v_gene: TRBV14
d_gene: .
j_gene: TRBJ1-1

CDR3aa: CASRSHGTAYGYTF
CDR3nt: TGTGCCAGCAGAAGCCACGGGACAGCCTATGGCTACACCTTC
abundance: few
v_gene: TRBV6-6
d_gene: TRBD1
j_gene: TRBJ1-2

CDR3aa: CASSPGRERPYEQYF
CDR3nt: TGTGCCAGCAGCCCCGGACGGGAGCGGCCCTACGAGCAGTACTTC
abundance: .
v_gene: TRBV9
d_gene: .
j_gene: TRBJ2-7

CDR3aa: CASTGTVGGYTF
CDR3nt: TGTGCCAGCACTGGGACGGTCGGCGGCTACACCTTC
abundance: .
v_gene: TRBV28
d_gene: .
j_gene: TRBJ1-2

CDR3aa: CASSFGRTYEQYF
CDR3nt: TGTGCCAGCAGTTTCGGTCGGACCTACGAGCAGTACTTC
abundance: .
v_gene: TRBV27
d_gene: .
j_gene: TRBJ2-7

CDR3aa: CASSARGTNEKLFF
CDR3nt: TGCGCCAGCAGCGCCAGGGGGACTAATGAAAAACTGTTTTTT
abundance: .
v_gene: TRBV5-1
d_gene: TRBD1
j_gene: TRBJ1-4

CDR3aa: CASSPTRRFGYTEAFF
CDR3nt: TGTGCCAGCAGTCCAACTCGCAGGTTCGGGTACACTGAAGCTTTCTTT
abundance: once
v_gene: TRBV28
d_gene: .
j_gene: TRBJ1-1

CDR3aa: CASSDPKNQGRETQYF
CDR3nt: TGTGCCAGCAGTGACCCAAAGAATCAGGGTCGGGAGACCCAGTACTTC
abundance: .
v_gene: TRBV2
d_gene: .
j_gene: TRBJ2-5

CDR3aa: CASRTGGYEKLFF
CDR3nt: TGTGCCAGCCGGACAGGGGGCTATGAAAAACTGTTTTTT
abundance: .
v_gene: TRBV28
d_gene: TRBD1
j_gene: TRBJ1-4

CDR3aa: CASKRKGAEGYTF
CDR3nt: TGTGCCAGCAAGCGCAAGGGGGCTGAAGGCTACACCTTC
abundance: .
v_gene: TRBV13
d_gene: TRBD1
j_gene: TRBJ1-2

CDR3aa: CASSPRGILGDTEAFF
CDR3nt: TGTGCCAGCTCACCTCGTGGGATCCTAGGGGACACTGAAGCTTTCTTT
abundance: .
v_gene: TRBV18
d_gene: .
j_gene: TRBJ1-1

CDR3aa: CASSFPPERGAEQYF
CDR3nt: TGTGCCAGCAGTTTTCCCCCTGAGAGGGGGGCCGAGCAGTACTTC
abundance: .
v_gene: TRBV6-1
d_gene: .
j_gene: TRBJ2-7

CDR3aa: CASSQEAQGGEKLFF
CDR3nt: TGCGCCAGCAGCCAAGAGGCCCAGGGGGGGGAAAAACTGTTTTTT
abundance: .
v_gene: TRBV4-3
d_gene: TRBD1
j_gene: TRBJ1-4

CDR3aa: CASNAGERAEQFF
CDR3nt: TGTGCCAGCAATGCGGGAGAACGCGCTGAGCAGTTCTTC
abundance: .
v_gene: TRBV7-6
d_gene: TRBD2
j_gene: TRBJ2-1

CDR3aa: CASSQDSRHEQYF
CDR3nt: TGTGCCAGCAGCCAAGATTCCCGGCACGAGCAGTACTTC
abundance: .
v_gene: TRBV4-2
d_gene: .
j_gene: TRBJ2-7

CDR3aa: CASSLDPGGGETQYF
CDR3nt: TGTGCCAGCAGCTTGGACCCGGGCGGGGGTGAGACCCAGTACTTC
abundance: .
v_gene: TRBV5-4
d_gene: TRBD2
j_gene: TRBJ2-5

CDR3aa: CAWKGGTGVHYGYTF
CDR3nt: TGTGCCTGGAAAGGTGGGACAGGGGTTCACTATGGCTACACCTTC
abundance: .
v_gene: TRBV30
d_gene: TRBD1
j_gene: TRBJ1-2

CDR3aa: CASSLPKATLYEQYF
CDR3nt: TGTGCCAGCAGCCTCCCCAAAGCGACTCTCTACGAGCAGTACTTC
abundance: once
v_gene: TRBV7-8
d_gene: .
j_gene: TRBJ2-7

CDR3aa: CASAVAKNIQYF
CDR3nt: TGTGCTAGTGCCGTAGCCAAAAACATTCAGTACTTC
abundance: .
v_gene: TRBV12-5
d_gene: .
j_gene: TRBJ2-4

CDR3aa: CASSLVRDLAGETQYF
CDR3nt: TGTGCCAGCAGCTTAGTGCGGGACCTCGCCGGGGAGACCCAGTACTTC
abundance: .
v_gene: TRBV7-2
d_gene: .
j_gene: TRBJ2-5

CDR3aa: CASSLGGSPSYNEQFF
CDR3nt: TGTGCCAGCAGCTTAGGCGGGAGCCCCTCCTACAATGAGCAGTTCTTC
abundance: .
v_gene: TRBV7-2
d_gene: TRBD2
j_gene: TRBJ2-1

CDR3aa: CASRRTRDYSYNEQFF
CDR3nt: TGTGCCAGTAGGAGGACTAGAGATTACTCCTACAATGAGCAGTTCTTC
abundance: .
v_gene: TRBV19
d_gene: TRBD2
j_gene: TRBJ2-1

CDR3aa: CASRFRSLAGEQFF
CDR3nt: TGTGCCAGCAGGTTCCGATCCCTAGCGGGTGAGCAGTTCTTC
abundance: .
v_gene: TRBV27
d_gene: TRBD2
j_gene: TRBJ2-1

CDR3aa: CASSVLSGGCINTQYF
CDR3nt: TGTGCCAGCAGTGTACTAAGCGGAGGTTGTATAAATACGCAGTATTTT
abundance: once
v_gene: TRBV6-1
d_gene: .
j_gene: TRBJ2-3

CDR3aa: CANSLASDDRETSNQPQHF
CDR3nt: TGTGCCAACAGCTTGGCCTCTGATGACAGGGAGACAAGCAATCAGCCCCAGCATTTT
abundance: .
v_gene: TRBV5-6
d_gene: TRBD1
j_gene: TRBJ1-5

CDR3aa: CSVERDSSYEQYF
CDR3nt: TGCAGCGTTGAGCGGGACAGCTCCTACGAGCAGTACTTC
abundance: .
v_gene: TRBV29-1
d_gene: .
j_gene: TRBJ2-7

CDR3aa: CASSSDRTYYGYTF
CDR3nt: TGTGCCAGCAGTTCCGACAGGACGTACTATGGCTACACCTTC
abundance: .
v_gene: TRBV28
d_gene: .
j_gene: TRBJ1-2

CDR3aa: CASTPRGRNEDGYTF
CDR3nt: TGTGCCAGTACCCCGAGAGGGAGAAACGAAGATGGCTACACCTTC
abundance: .
v_gene: TRBV19
d_gene: .
j_gene: TRBJ1-2

CDR3aa: CASSLSQGDNQPQHF
CDR3nt: TGCGCCAGCAGCTTGAGCCAGGGGGACAATCAGCCCCAGCATTTT
abundance: .
v_gene: TRBV5-1
d_gene: TRBD1
j_gene: TRBJ1-5

CDR3aa: CASGGAGPLTNEKLFF
CDR3nt: TGTGCCAGCGGGGGGGCAGGGCCGTTAACTAATGAAAAACTGTTTTTT
abundance: .
v_gene: TRBV28
d_gene: .
j_gene: TRBJ1-4

CDR3aa: CASSTGTLSYEQYF
CDR3nt: TGTGCCAGCTCGACCGGGACACTCTCCTACGAGCAGTACTTC
abundance: few
v_gene: TRBV6-5
d_gene: .
j_gene: TRBJ2-7

CDR3aa: CASSPRGRGTRLLNTEAFF
CDR3nt: TGTGCCAGTAGCCCCAGGGGGCGGGGCACACGTCTTCTGAACACTGAAGCTTTCTTT
abundance: .
v_gene: TRBV19
d_gene: TRBD1
j_gene: TRBJ1-1

CDR3aa: CASSMGGFLAGGAGELFF
CDR3nt: TGTGCCAGTAGTATGGGGGGATTCCTAGCGGGAGGTGCCGGGGAGCTGTTTTTT
abundance: .
v_gene: TRBV19
d_gene: TRBD2
j_gene: TRBJ2-2

CDR3aa: CASSLVPESSYEQYF
CDR3nt: TGTGCCAGCAGCTTAGTTCCAGAGAGCTCCTACGAGCAGTACTTC
abundance: .
v_gene: TRBV7-8
d_gene: .
j_gene: TRBJ2-7

CDR3aa: CASSPGTSGLYEQYF
CDR3nt: TGTGCCAGCAGTCCCGGGACTAGCGGTCTCTACGAGCAGTACTTC
abundance: .
v_gene: TRBV6-6
d_gene: TRBD2
j_gene: TRBJ2-7

CDR3aa: CASGYRVSGHEQYF
CDR3nt: TGTGCCAGCGGATACAGGGTTTCAGGGCACGAGCAGTACTTC
abundance: .
v_gene: TRBV11-2
d_gene: .
j_gene: TRBJ2-7

CDR3aa: CASSSDRDRYEQYF
CDR3nt: TGTGCCAGCAGCTCTGATCGGGACAGGTACGAGCAGTACTTC
abundance: .
v_gene: TRBV5-6
d_gene: TRBD1
j_gene: TRBJ2-7

CDR3aa: CASSATPGEYGYTF
CDR3nt: TGTGCCAGCAGCGCGACCCCAGGGGAGTATGGCTACACCTTC
abundance: .
v_gene: TRBV13
d_gene: .
j_gene: TRBJ1-2

CDR3aa: CASSLKKGRSTDTQYF
CDR3nt: TGCGCCAGCAGCTTGAAAAAAGGCAGGAGCACAGATACGCAGTATTTT
abundance: .
v_gene: TRBV5-1
d_gene: .
j_gene: TRBJ2-3

CDR3aa: CASSPLSVSGANVLTF
CDR3nt: TGTGCCAGCAGCCCCCTTTCAGTCTCTGGGGCCAACGTCCTGACTTTC
abundance: .
v_gene: TRBV7-2
d_gene: .
j_gene: TRBJ2-6

CDR3aa: CASSYWAKYSNQPQHF
CDR3nt: TGTGCCAGCAGTTACTGGGCCAAATATAGCAATCAGCCCCAGCATTTT
abundance: once
v_gene: TRBV6-7
d_gene: .
j_gene: TRBJ1-5

CDR3aa: CSVAASNTEAFF
CDR3nt: TGCAGCGTTGCCGCGTCGAACACTGAAGCTTTCTTT
abundance: few
v_gene: TRBV29-1
d_gene: .
j_gene: TRBJ1-1

CDR3aa: CASSLWDHRGRNNNEQFF
CDR3nt: TGCGCCAGCAGCTTGTGGGATCACAGGGGGCGAAACAACAATGAGCAGTTCTTC
abundance: .
v_gene: TRBV5-1
d_gene: TRBD1
j_gene: TRBJ2-1

CDR3aa: CASSLVAQGLEAFF
CDR3nt: TGTGCCAGCAGCTTAGTGGCACAGGGTCTTGAAGCTTTCTTT
abundance: .
v_gene: TRBV7-2
d_gene: .
j_gene: TRBJ1-1

CDR3aa: CASSLARGHEQYF
CDR3nt: TGTGCCAGCAGTTTAGCTCGTGGCCACGAGCAGTACTTC
abundance: .
v_gene: TRBV28
d_gene: .
j_gene: TRBJ2-7

CDR3aa: CASRRGYEQYF
CDR3nt: TGCGCCAGCAGGCGGGGTTACGAGCAGTACTTC
abundance: .
v_gene: TRBV10-1
d_gene: .
j_gene: TRBJ2-7